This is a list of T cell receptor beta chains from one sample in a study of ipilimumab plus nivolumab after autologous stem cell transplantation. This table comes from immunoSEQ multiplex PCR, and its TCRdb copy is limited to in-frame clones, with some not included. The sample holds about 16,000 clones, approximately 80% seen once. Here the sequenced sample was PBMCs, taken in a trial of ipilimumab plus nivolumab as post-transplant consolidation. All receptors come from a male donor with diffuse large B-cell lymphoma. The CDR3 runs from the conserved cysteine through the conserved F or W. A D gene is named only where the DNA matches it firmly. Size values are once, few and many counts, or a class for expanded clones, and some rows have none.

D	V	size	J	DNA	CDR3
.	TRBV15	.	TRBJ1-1	TGTGCCACCAGCAGAGATTGGGGCCCAGAGGAAGCTTTCTTT	CATSRDWGPEEAFF
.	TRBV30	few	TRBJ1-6	TGTGCCTGGAACCAGGACGGATATAATTCACCCCTCCACTTT	CAWNQDGYNSPLHF
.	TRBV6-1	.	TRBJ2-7	TGTGCCGCATCTTCGGCAGGGGCCGACCCCGAGCAGTACTTC	CAASSAGADPEQYF
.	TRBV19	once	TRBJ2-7	TGTGCCAGTAGTATAGACCGGGTCTCCTACGAGCAGTACTTC	CASSIDRVSYEQYF
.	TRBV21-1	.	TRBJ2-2	TGTGCCAGCAGCAAGCTGGAAGGGTGGGACACCGGGGAGCTGTTTTTT	CASSKLEGWDTGELFF
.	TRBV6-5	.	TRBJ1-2	TGTGCCAGCAGTACGACGGCGAACTATGGCTACACCTTC	CASSTTANYGYTF
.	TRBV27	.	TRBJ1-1	TGTGCCAGTGAGAACAGACCCACTGAAGCTTTCTTT	CASENRPTEAFF
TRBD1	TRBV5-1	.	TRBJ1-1	TGCGCCAGCAGCAGTGGTCGGACAGGGGATTACACTGAAGCTTTCTTT	CASSSGRTGDYTEAFF
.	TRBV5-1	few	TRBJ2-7	TGCGCCAGCAGCTTTTCCGTCCTAAGGGAGGGGGCGCCTGGCGAGCAGTACTTC	CASSFSVLREGAPGEQYF
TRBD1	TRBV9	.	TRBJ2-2	TGTGCCAGCAGCCCCCGGACAGGGATGACCGGGGAGCTGTTTTTT	CASSPRTGMTGELFF
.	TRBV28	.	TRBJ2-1	TGTGCCAGCAGTTTATCGAGCTCCTACAATGAGCAGTTCTTC	CASSLSSSYNEQFF
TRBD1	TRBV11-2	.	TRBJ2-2	TGTGCCAGCAGCTCGGGACAGGGTTACACCGGGGAGCTGTTTTTT	CASSSGQGYTGELFF
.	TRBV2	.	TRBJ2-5	TGTGCCAGCAGCGGACAGTACCAAGAGACCCAGTACTTC	CASSGQYQETQYF
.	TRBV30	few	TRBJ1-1	TGTGCCTGGAGTGTACTGAACACTGAAGCTTTCTTT	CAWSVLNTEAFF
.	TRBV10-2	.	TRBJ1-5	TGCGCCAGCGGGGGGCTTAGCAATCAGCCCCAGCATTTT	CASGGLSNQPQHF
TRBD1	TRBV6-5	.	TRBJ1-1	TGTGCCAGCAGCCTCGGGACAGGGGGCACTGAAGCTTTCTTT	CASSLGTGGTEAFF
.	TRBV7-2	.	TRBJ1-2	TGTGCCAGCAGCTCATCGGGACGCCTATATGGCTACACCTTC	CASSSSGRLYGYTF
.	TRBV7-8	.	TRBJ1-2	TGTGCCAGCAGCTTAGTGGGGGGGCGAAACTATGGCTACACCTTC	CASSLVGGRNYGYTF
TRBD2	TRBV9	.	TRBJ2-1	TGTGCCAGCAGCGCTAGACTAGCGGGAGCCTACAATGAGCAGTTCTTC	CASSARLAGAYNEQFF
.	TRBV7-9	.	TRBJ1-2	TGTGCCAGCAGAAACCCCTGGAGGGAGGGAAGGTCCTATGGCTACACCTTC	CASRNPWREGRSYGYTF
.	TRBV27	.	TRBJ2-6	TGTGCCAGCACCTTCTCTGGGGCCAACGTCCTGACTTTC	CASTFSGANVLTF
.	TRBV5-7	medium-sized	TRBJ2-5	TGTGCCAGCAGCTTGGCGAGGGCTGAACAAGAGACCCAGTACTTC	CASSLARAEQETQYF
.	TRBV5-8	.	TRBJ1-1	TGTGCCAGCAGCTTGGCGCGGGGGCGGAGGACTGAAGCTTTCTTT	CASSLARGRRTEAFF
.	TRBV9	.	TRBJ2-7	TGTGCCAGCAGCGTAGGTAGCTGGAGCTCCTACGAGCAGTACTTC	CASSVGSWSSYEQYF
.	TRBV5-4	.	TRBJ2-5	TGTGCCAGCAGCTTGGGAGGACGGCCAGCGGGTCCCCAAGAGACCCAGTACTTC	CASSLGGRPAGPQETQYF
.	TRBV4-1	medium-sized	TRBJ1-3	TGCGCCAGCAGCCAAGTATTTTCAACCGTGGAAGGAAACACCATATATTTT	CASSQVFSTVEGNTIYF
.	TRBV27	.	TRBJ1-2	TGTGCCAGCAGTTTACCCCCCGGGGGAGGGAGTCTTTTTAACTATGGCTACACCTTC	CASSLPPGGGSLFNYGYTF
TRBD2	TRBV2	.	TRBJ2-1	TGTGCCAGCAACCCTAGCGGGAGGGCTAATTTGGATGAGCAGTTCTTC	CASNPSGRANLDEQFF
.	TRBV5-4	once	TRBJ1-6	TGTGCCAGCAGCTCACCCGGGACGGGTAATTCACCCCTCCACTTT	CASSSPGTGNSPLHF
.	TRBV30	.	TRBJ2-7	TGTGCCTGGACCCCCCCGGGGCCTCCCTACGAGCAGTACTTC	CAWTPPGPPYEQYF
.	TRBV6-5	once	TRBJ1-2	TGTGCCACCTTGAGAGACACTAATAACTATGGCTACACCTTC	CATLRDTNNYGYTF
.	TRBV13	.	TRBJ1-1	TGTGCCAGCAGCTTAGAAGCCCACACTGAAGCTTTCTTT	CASSLEAHTEAFF
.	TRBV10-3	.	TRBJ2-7	TGTGCCTCGACGGTTTATCCCTCCTACGAGCAGTACTTC	CASTVYPSYEQYF
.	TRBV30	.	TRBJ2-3	TGTGCCTGGACCTCTGGAGCAAACACAGATACGCAGTATTTT	CAWTSGANTDTQYF
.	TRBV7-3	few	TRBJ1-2	TGTGCCAGCAGCGTTAAGAGGGGTCAAGGCTACACCTTC	CASSVKRGQGYTF
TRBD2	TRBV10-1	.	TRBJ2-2	TGCGCCAGCAGTGAACACTCCCCCGGGACTAGCGGACTATTGGGGACCGGGGAGCTGTTTTTT	CASSEHSPGTSGLLGTGELFF
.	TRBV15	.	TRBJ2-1	TGTGCCACCAGCAGGGTTCGGACAGCACTCTACAATGAGCAGTTCTTC	CATSRVRTALYNEQFF
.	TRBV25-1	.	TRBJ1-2	TGTGCCAGCAGTGAAAAAATCGGGGTGTCTAACTATGGCTACACCTTC	CASSEKIGVSNYGYTF
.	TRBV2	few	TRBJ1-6	TGTGCCAGCGCCGGAAGGCTTAAAGGGAATTCACCCCTCCACTTT	CASAGRLKGNSPLHF
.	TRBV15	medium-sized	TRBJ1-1	TGTGCCACCAGTCCCCCTGGGCCTGAAGCTTTCTTT	CATSPPGPEAFF
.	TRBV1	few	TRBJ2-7	TGCACCAGCGGCTCGAATGACGGAAGACCTTACTACGAGCAGTACTTC	CTSGSNDGRPYYEQYF
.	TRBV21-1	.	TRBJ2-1	TGTGCCAGCAGTACTAAACTACACCATTCCGACAATAAGCAGTTCTTC	CASSTKLHHSDNKQFF
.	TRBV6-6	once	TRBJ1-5	TGTGCCAGCAGTAGAGGACGGAATCAGCCCCAGCATTTT	CASSRGRNQPQHF
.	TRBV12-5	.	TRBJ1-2	TGTGCTAGTGGTTTGGTGGTGATGGGGAGGGCATCGGGCTACACCTTC	CASGLVVMGRASGYTF
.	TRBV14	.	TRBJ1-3	TGTGCCAGCAGCCTAAAGTGGAGCTCTGGAAACACCATATATTTT	CASSLKWSSGNTIYF
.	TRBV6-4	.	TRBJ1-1	TGTGCCAGCAGTGCATACGGGAGGTCCGAAGCTTTCTTT	CASSAYGRSEAFF
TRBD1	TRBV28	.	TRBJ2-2	TGTGCCAGCAGTAACAGACAGGGGGCAAAGAACACCGGGGAGCTGTTTTTT	CASSNRQGAKNTGELFF
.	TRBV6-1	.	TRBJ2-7	TGTGCCAGCAGTGTACGGGGGTCCGAGCAGTACTTC	CASSVRGSEQYF